Sequencing of this T cell receptor beta chain was carried out in a study of blood T cell repertoires in COVID-19. Whole-study context: Acute and convalescent COVID-19 samples came from the United States, Italy and Spain. PBMCs, B-cell-depleted T cells, or T cells provided the cDNA or gDNA that made up the material.

The CDR3 is 14 residues long. In germline, CDR1 is MDHEN, CDR2 SYDVKM. The V gene lost 1 base and the J gene lost 1 base, with 7 bases spanning the gap. Enrollment of patients from Seattle took place during active infection, with longitudinal follow-up. Source study methods: Using reference gene primer amplification, nucleated cell counts were estimated. The repertoire was sequenced with immunoSEQ multiplex PCR; TCRdb's copy has only in-frame clones and lacks some. The V and J calls and clone size were taken over from that table, and D and trimming were inferred from the DNA. The sample lists some 350,000 clones; roughly 90% were seen once.

The chain combines TRBV28 with TRBJ2-5; D is perhaps TRBD1 (6 bases). The sequenced material came from peripheral blood. This receptor was obtained from a woman aged 30 to 39 with COVID-19, enrolled during active disease. The CDR3 sequence: CASSLSQGQETQYF. In nucleotides, the CDR3 is TGTGCCAGCAGTTTATCACAGGGCCAAGAGACCCAGTACTTC. The variable domain in full, completed from reference TRBV28 and TRBJ2-5, reads DVKVTQSSRYLVKRTGEKVFLECVQDMDHENMFWYRQDPGLGLRLIYFSYDVKMKEKGDIPEGYSVSREKKERFSLILESASTNQTSMYLCASSLSQGQETQYFGPGTRLLVL.